This TCR beta chain was observed in a study of blood T cell repertoires in COVID-19 (dated by TCRdb to 2020 to 2022). With respect to the entire study: Samples covering the acute and convalescent phases of COVID-19 were provided by collaborators in the United States, Italy and Spain. The material from the prospective study consisted of cDNA or gDNA derived from T cells, B-cell-depleted T cells, or PBMCs. The dataset comprised deeply sampled blood TCRbeta repertoires from subjects exposed to, actively infected with, or recovered from COVID-19. The repertoires were released in a freely available public database meant as a resource for research on the immune response to SARS-CoV-2. The samples were drawn from two sources: the first 160 participants of the ongoing ImmuneRACE study, and 1,000 to 1,500 subjects contributed by 6 global collaborators. A de-identified subject ID, COVID-19 status, age in years and sex were almost always included in the sample metadata. Where available, HLA class I and class II types were taken from metadata supplied by the sample provider and were not determined by assay-based typing.

The immunoSEQ Assay, a bias-controlled multiplex PCR, was used to amplify TCRbeta CDR3 regions from genomic DNA. Under the source paper's analysis protocol: The number of nucleated cells in each sample was estimated by amplification of reference gene primers within the assay. Sequence reads were collapsed and filtered to measure the absolute abundance of every unique TCRbeta CDR3 rearrangement. For each sample, productive Simpson clonality was calculated by taking the square root of Simpson's diversity index across productive rearrangements. Imported from immuneACCESS, the table was reduced by TCRdb to in-frame sequences with V and J called. These copies leave out some clones; in studies compared against another copy, an unresolved V gene accounts for under half, and the cause of the remainder is not known. V and J calls and clone size are as listed in that table; D and trimming were resolved from the DNA. The sample table contains 200,000 to 250,000 clones; only one count was recorded for around 83% of them. The ten biggest clones cover about 1.3% of the sample.

Note on this clone: The specificity of this receptor is unknown. No clone much larger than this one lies a single base away; base qualities are absent.

In the prospective study, participants were about 18 to 95 years old, resided in around 25 geographic areas of the United States, and were enrolled through a virtual design. In the prospective study, participants were assigned to cohorts based on the clinical history participants reported in a screening survey and a study questionnaire. Mobile phlebotomists in the prospective study collected whole blood, serum and a nasopharyngeal or oropharyngeal swab from every participant. Prospective study participants could optionally give additional blood draws and questionnaires over an approximately 2-month period. Blood samples from the prospective study were shipped frozen or at room temperature prior to DNA extraction. What the study reported, not specific to this receptor: The quantity of clinical and demographic metadata differed by source and by participant and was supplied without curation.

The CDR3 spans 12 residues, from the cysteine through the phenylalanine. This entry keeps only the CDR3 DNA: 36 bases, framed from base 1. CDR1 and CDR2 (MDHEN, SYDVKM) derive from the germline V gene. Between the V and J ends, shortened by 4 bases and 3 bases respectively, the junction contains 4 bases. The clonotype comes from a woman aged 40-49 years with acute COVID-19. In this chain, TRBV28 is recombined with TRBJ1-5; no D gene call is confident. The specimen sequenced was PBMCs or T cells enriched from blood (not recorded which). The DNA is as follows: TGTGCCAGCAGTTCCCTCAATCAGCCCCAGCATTTT. Translated, this gives CASSSLNQPQHF.